Below, 9 T cell receptor beta chains from the same sample are listed, as sequenced in a study of T cells in Graves' hyperthyroidism and ophthalmopathy. Regions amplified from RNA transcripts were the TCR beta CDR3 regions. Using the HTBI primer set, a first-round RT-PCR was run on the TCR CDR3. TCRdb re-called the multiplex PCR reads with MiXCR, one entry per CDR3 protein. The sample lists approximately 610,000 distinct CDR3 sequences; around 15% were seen once. The sample consisted of blood. The receptors shown here come from a middle-aged woman with Graves' ophthalmopathy.

In its sample, this clonotype was seen many times. The chain joins TRBV7-9 to TRBJ2-5; no clear D gene. The CDR3 extends over 11 amino acids. Germline V lookup: CDR1 SEHNR, CDR2 FQNEAQ (reference sequence). In DNA, the CDR3 is TGTGCGTTTCGGTTCCAAGAGACCCAGTACTTC. Translation gives CAFRFQETQYF.

This clonotype was recorded at least ten times. The genes are TRBV6-5 and TRBJ2-7, with 9 nucleotides matching TRBD1. Per the germline V gene, CDR1 is MNHEY and CDR2 is SVGAGI. The junction had 1 base not matched to a gene; V was cut back by 4 bases and J by 6 bases. This CDR3 has 12 residues. The CDR3 DNA follows: TGTGCCAGCAGTTGGGGACAGGGCGAGCAGTACTTC. Translated: CASSWGQGEQYF.

This clonotype was found many times. The V and J genes are TRBV12-3 or TRBV12-4 and TRBJ1-1; TRBD1 agrees at 8 bases. The length of the CDR3 is 14 residues. The V and J ends lost 3 bases and 5 bases, in that order; junction bases with no gene match: 5. The CDR3: CASSFSGGRTEAFF. The CDR3 DNA reads as TGTGCCAGCAGTTTCTCAGGGGGCCGGACTGAAGCTTTCTTT.

This clonotype was recorded many times. J is TRBJ1-1 and V is TRBV2; weak D call: TRBD1 (5 bases). This CDR3 spans 14 amino acids. Trimming pared 7 bases from V and 3 bases from J, leaving 15 bases between. CDR1 and CDR2 (germline): SNHLY, FYNNEI. The CDR3, as DNA: TGTGCCAGCAACGACAAGGGGATAGACACTGAAGCTTTCTTT. Translation gives CASNDKGIDTEAFF.

This clonotype came up once. The V gene is TRBV10-3, the J gene TRBJ2-5; TRBD1 matches at 8 bases. The CDR3 is 15 residues long. J was trimmed by 4 bases and V by 6 bases; bases with no gene match: 10. In germline, CDR1 is ENHRY, CDR2 SYGVKD. The chain's CDR3 is CAISADRGMGETQYF. DNA of the CDR3: TGTGCCATCAGCGCAGACAGGGGTATGGGAGAGACCCAGTACTTC.

The V and J genes are TRBV5-1 and TRBJ2-7; 8 bases agree with TRBD1. The CDR3 loop spans 15 amino acids. Germline V CDR1 and CDR2: SGHRS, YFSETQ. V was clipped by 1 base and J by 2 bases; unmatched bases: 5. In DNA, the CDR3 is TGCGCCAGCAGCTTGTATCCGGACAGGGCCTACGAGCAGTACTTC. It is translated as CASSLYPDRAYEQYF.

This clonotype was counted at least ten times. V is TRBV28 and J is TRBJ1-2; possible D gene TRBD1, 6 bases. Germline CDR1 and CDR2: MDHEN and SYDVKM. Trimming took 2 bases from V and 2 from J, leaving 30 bases between them. The CDR3 has 21 residues. CDR3 sequence: CASSLITPRSPGTRLNYGYTF. CDR3 nucleotide sequence: TGTGCCAGCAGTTTAATTACGCCTCGGTCCCCGGGGACAAGGCTAAACTATGGCTACACCTTC.

This clonotype was counted ten times or more. The gene calls are TRBV28 and TRBJ1-1; no firm D call. Trimming stripped 3 bases from V and 4 bases from J, with 12 bases between. The CDR3 is 14 amino acids. Germline V gene lookup returns CDR1 MDHEN and CDR2 SYDVKM. DNA for the CDR3: TGTGCCAGCAGTTTTAGTCCAGCACTCACTGAAGCTTTCTTT. Its protein is CASSFSPALTEAFF.

This clonotype was recorded a few times. The chain employs TRBV4-3 and TRBJ2-5; 9 nucleotides agree with TRBD2. V was pared by 4 bases and J by 1 base, with 7 bases of the junction left unmatched. Per the germline V gene, CDR1 is LGHNA and CDR2 is YSLEER. There are 16 residues in the CDR3. The CDR3 protein is CASSPSLAGTQETQYF. As DNA, the CDR3 is TGCGCCAGCAGCCCCTCGCTAGCGGGGACCCAAGAGACCCAGTACTTC.